Listed below are T cell receptor beta chains from one sample, sequenced in a study of vaccination and CD4 T cells after COVID-19. From the PCR reads, TCRdb called clonotypes with MiXCR, one entry per CDR3 protein. The sample includes fewer than 15,000 distinct CDR3 sequences, 58% of them seen just once. No antigens are known for them. The sequencing used cultured CD4+ T cells from blood, collected after SARS-CoV-2 vaccination. The receptor set was obtained from a human donor with COVID-19. The conserved cysteine and the conserved F or W are not part of the CDR3 here. The D gene is left open where the match is weak.

j_gene,v_gene,d_gene,CDR3aa
TRBJ2-5,TRBV12-3/TRBV12-4,-,ASSLPGVETQY
TRBJ2-3,TRBV20-1,-,SARRGDGTDTQY
TRBJ1-2,TRBV7-2,TRBD1,ASSPGRDRALKGYT
TRBJ2-5,TRBV20-1,-,SAHTGLATQY
TRBJ2-7,TRBV9,TRBD2,ASSPAAGAYEQY
TRBJ1-5,TRBV2,-,ASSDRGNQPQH
TRBJ2-6,TRBV20-1,-,SASARRSFSGANVLT
TRBJ1-5,TRBV18,TRBD1,ASSSTGGSQPQH
TRBJ2-1,TRBV5-1,-,ASSLVGSSSYNEQF
TRBJ1-2,TRBV30,TRBD1,AWSALDRGNYGYT
TRBJ2-6,TRBV20-1,TRBD1,SARGTADRSGANVLT
TRBJ1-1,TRBV5-4,-,ASSLNTEAF
TRBJ2-5,TRBV11-1,TRBD2,ASSPGTKGETQY
TRBJ1-1,TRBV20-1,-,SAERSTTGFTSEAF
TRBJ1-1,TRBV5-6,-,ASSFRVAEAF
TRBJ2-5,TRBV5-3,-,ASSLDDRGETQY
TRBJ1-1,TRBV7-9,-,ASSRLLDRRGTEAF
TRBJ2-1,TRBV20-1,TRBD2,SATPPQGLATDEQF
TRBJ2-5,TRBV30,-,AWSPRPGETQY
TRBJ2-3,TRBV15,-,ATTPNPGAFTDTQY
TRBJ2-2,TRBV29-1,-,SVARGGTGELF
TRBJ2-5,TRBV27,-,ASSPGPGGRETQY
TRBJ1-1,TRBV11-3,-,ASSFGGDTEAF
TRBJ1-6,TRBV10-1,TRBD1,ASTRTGHYSPLH
TRBJ1-5,TRBV20-1,-,SAVPGPRSNQPQH
TRBJ1-5,TRBV7-2,-,ASSLSQNQPQH
TRBJ2-7,TRBV7-8,-,ASSLGDKGYEQY
TRBJ2-5,TRBV2,TRBD1,ASSADRAKTQY
TRBJ1-1,TRBV5-1,-,ASSPEIINTEAF